Listed below are T cell receptor beta chains from one sample, sequenced in a study of cytomegalovirus exposure and HLA in healthy donors. Sequencing used immunoSEQ multiplex PCR; TCRdb keeps in-frame clones, though not all of them. Among fewer than 250,000 clones listed, approximately 75% were seen once. Sequencing was done on a sample of PBMCs. These receptors originate from a man aged 25-45 years in good health and CMV-seropositive. CDR3s include the opening cysteine and the closing phenylalanine or tryptophan. A D gene is named only where the DNA matches it firmly. Only some rows state a clone size, as once, few, many or a class for expanded clones.

d_gene: TRBD2
v_gene: TRBV19
abundance: .
j_gene: TRBJ2-2
CDR3aa: CASSMGSGRPANTGELFF
CDR3nt: TGTGCCAGTAGTATGGGTAGCGGGAGGCCCGCGAACACCGGGGAGCTGTTTTTT

d_gene: .
v_gene: TRBV19
abundance: .
j_gene: TRBJ1-2
CDR3aa: CASSMTPNYGYTF
CDR3nt: TGTGCCAGTAGTATGACACCGAACTATGGCTACACCTTC

d_gene: TRBD1
v_gene: TRBV10-3
abundance: once
j_gene: TRBJ2-2
CDR3aa: CAISEGQGNGELFF
CDR3nt: TGTGCCATCAGTGAGGGACAGGGAAACGGGGAGCTGTTTTTT

d_gene: .
v_gene: TRBV6-5
abundance: .
j_gene: TRBJ2-7
CDR3aa: CASSYSIYGESYEQYF
CDR3nt: TGTGCCAGCAGTTACTCGATTTACGGGGAATCCTACGAGCAGTACTTC

d_gene: TRBD2
v_gene: TRBV11-2
abundance: .
j_gene: TRBJ2-7
CDR3aa: CASSSSLAGVSYEQYF
CDR3nt: TGTGCCAGCAGCTCCTCCCTAGCGGGGGTATCCTACGAGCAGTACTTC

d_gene: TRBD1
v_gene: TRBV28
abundance: once
j_gene: TRBJ1-2
CDR3aa: CASSHTGTAVNYGYTF
CDR3nt: TGTGCCAGCAGCCATACCGGGACAGCCGTTAACTATGGCTACACCTTC

d_gene: TRBD1
v_gene: TRBV4-3
abundance: .
j_gene: TRBJ2-4
CDR3aa: CASSPLGDRGSNIQYF
CDR3nt: TGCGCCAGCAGCCCCCTCGGGGACAGGGGATCAAACATTCAGTACTTC

d_gene: TRBD1
v_gene: TRBV28
abundance: .
j_gene: TRBJ2-4
CDR3aa: CASSGQPLNIQYF
CDR3nt: TGTGCCAGCTCGGGACAGCCTCTAAACATTCAGTACTTC

d_gene: .
v_gene: TRBV7-2
abundance: few
j_gene: TRBJ1-3
CDR3aa: CASSSRGNTIYF
CDR3nt: TGTGCCAGCAGCTCCCGGGGAAACACCATATATTTT

d_gene: .
v_gene: TRBV6-5
abundance: .
j_gene: TRBJ2-7
CDR3aa: CASSDPGTYEQYF
CDR3nt: TGTGCCAGCAGCGACCCCGGGACCTACGAGCAGTACTTC

d_gene: .
v_gene: TRBV11-1
abundance: .
j_gene: TRBJ2-2
CDR3aa: CASRKSTGELFF
CDR3nt: TGTGCCAGCAGGAAGAGCACCGGGGAGCTGTTTTTT

d_gene: .
v_gene: TRBV6-5
abundance: .
j_gene: TRBJ2-7
CDR3aa: CASSSGSYEQYF
CDR3nt: TGTGCCAGCAGTTCCGGCTCCTACGAGCAGTACTTC

d_gene: .
v_gene: TRBV18
abundance: .
j_gene: TRBJ2-7
CDR3aa: CASSPQESYEQYF
CDR3nt: TGTGCCAGCTCACCTCAGGAATCCTACGAGCAGTACTTC

d_gene: .
v_gene: TRBV28
abundance: once
j_gene: TRBJ2-7
CDR3aa: CASSTHPAGQPSSYEQYF
CDR3nt: TGTGCCAGCAGTACCCACCCCGCGGGACAGCCAAGCTCCTACGAGCAGTACTTC

d_gene: .
v_gene: TRBV29-1
abundance: .
j_gene: TRBJ2-2
CDR3aa: CSVETGGQTGELFF
CDR3nt: TGCAGCGTTGAGACCGGGGGTCAGACCGGGGAGCTGTTTTTT

d_gene: .
v_gene: TRBV5-1
abundance: .
j_gene: TRBJ2-5
CDR3aa: CASSRVQGRGETQYF
CDR3nt: TGCGCCAGCAGCCGGGTGCAGGGGCGCGGAGAGACCCAGTACTTC

d_gene: TRBD2
v_gene: TRBV29-1
abundance: .
j_gene: TRBJ2-2
CDR3aa: CSVEDYAGGTGVTGELFF
CDR3nt: TGCAGCGTTGAAGATTACGCGGGGGGGACGGGAGTGACCGGGGAGCTGTTTTTT

d_gene: TRBD1
v_gene: TRBV2
abundance: .
j_gene: TRBJ1-1
CDR3aa: CASSERRGRTEAFF
CDR3nt: TGTGCCAGCAGTGAACGCAGGGGGCGGACTGAAGCTTTCTTT

d_gene: TRBD2
v_gene: TRBV10-3
abundance: few
j_gene: TRBJ2-7
CDR3aa: CAISDGTSANYEQYF
CDR3nt: TGTGCCATCAGTGACGGGACTAGCGCTAACTACGAGCAGTACTTC

d_gene: TRBD1
v_gene: TRBV7-2
abundance: .
j_gene: TRBJ1-2
CDR3aa: CASSLGGGQGGGYTF
CDR3nt: TGTGCCAGCAGCTTAGGGGGGGGACAGGGAGGCGGCTACACCTTC

d_gene: TRBD1
v_gene: TRBV19
abundance: .
j_gene: TRBJ1-5
CDR3aa: CASSIAFFRQGLSQPQHF
CDR3nt: TGTGCCAGTAGTATAGCCTTCTTCCGACAGGGCCTAAGTCAGCCCCAGCATTTT

d_gene: TRBD2
v_gene: TRBV30
abundance: .
j_gene: TRBJ2-7
CDR3aa: CAWKVGTSGGAGEQYF
CDR3nt: TGTGCCTGGAAGGTCGGGACTAGCGGGGGGGCCGGCGAGCAGTACTTC

d_gene: .
v_gene: TRBV18
abundance: once
j_gene: TRBJ1-5
CDR3aa: CASSPRPQVGVLGNQPQHF
CDR3nt: TGTGCCAGCTCACCCCGGCCCCAGGTCGGGGTACTTGGCAATCAGCCCCAGCATTTT

d_gene: .
v_gene: TRBV19
abundance: .
j_gene: TRBJ1-5
CDR3aa: CASSISGGIGQPQHF
CDR3nt: TGTGCCAGTAGTATATCGGGGGGGATTGGTCAGCCCCAGCATTTT

d_gene: TRBD2
v_gene: TRBV27
abundance: .
j_gene: TRBJ2-2
CDR3aa: CATSPSGKNGELFF
CDR3nt: TGTGCCACCTCACCCAGCGGGAAGAACGGGGAGCTGTTTTTT